Sequencing of this TCR beta chain was carried out in a study of CD8 T cells in Susac syndrome. RNA was extracted with the RNeasy kit, and a quantity of roughly 0.45 to 1 ug was reverse transcribed using random hexamers. Across 54 Vbeta and 13 Jbeta, immunoSEQ multiplex PCR amplified TCR beta CDR3. TCRdb re-called the immunoSEQ multiplex PCR reads with MiXCR, one entry per CDR3 protein. This table holds 65,000 to 90,000 distinct CDR3 sequences, approximately 95% found once. Germline CDR1 is SGHRS and CDR2 is YFSETQ. The CDR3 runs to 14 residues. The trim removed 10 bases at V and 2 bases at J, leaving 11 bases unmatched.

Sequenced: CD8+ T cells from PBMCs. This clonotype was obtained from a human donor with multiple sclerosis. The chain is built from TRBV5-1 and TRBJ2-7; 8 bases match TRBD1. The CDR3 DNA reads as TGCGCCCCCAGGGGGCCGGGCGTTACCTACGAGCAGTACTTC. Translated, it gives CAPRGPGVTYEQYF.